Listed below are T cell receptor beta chains from one sample, sequenced in a study of cytomegalovirus exposure and HLA in healthy donors. Sequencing used immunoSEQ multiplex PCR; TCRdb keeps in-frame clones, though not all of them. The sample consists of under 300,000 clones, about 90% of them appearing once. Sequencing was performed on PBMCs. All receptors come from a girl aged 2-9 years in good health and CMV-seronegative. The CDR3 runs from the conserved cysteine through the conserved F or W. Each record gives: clone size, CDR3 length, V gene, CDR3 protein. Size tells how often a clone was seen (once, few, many) or the class of an expanded clone, and some rows leave it out.

>.|11|TRBV20-1
CSAEAGGKLFF
>.|15|TRBV27
CASSPAGTGGGGYTF
>.|19|TRBV5-1
CASSLEGRTGLSGANVLTF
>.|13|TRBV30
CAWRTAGGNEQFF
>.|13|TRBV6-5
CASRGLAGYEQYF
>.|12|TRBV30
CAWSVAGSEQYF
>.|15|TRBV9
CASSASERHTDTQYF
>.|14|TRBV30
CAWSGEGLNYGYTF
>.|13|TRBV19
CASTGSHNEKLFF
>few|14|TRBV5-6
CASSLFGIENIQYF